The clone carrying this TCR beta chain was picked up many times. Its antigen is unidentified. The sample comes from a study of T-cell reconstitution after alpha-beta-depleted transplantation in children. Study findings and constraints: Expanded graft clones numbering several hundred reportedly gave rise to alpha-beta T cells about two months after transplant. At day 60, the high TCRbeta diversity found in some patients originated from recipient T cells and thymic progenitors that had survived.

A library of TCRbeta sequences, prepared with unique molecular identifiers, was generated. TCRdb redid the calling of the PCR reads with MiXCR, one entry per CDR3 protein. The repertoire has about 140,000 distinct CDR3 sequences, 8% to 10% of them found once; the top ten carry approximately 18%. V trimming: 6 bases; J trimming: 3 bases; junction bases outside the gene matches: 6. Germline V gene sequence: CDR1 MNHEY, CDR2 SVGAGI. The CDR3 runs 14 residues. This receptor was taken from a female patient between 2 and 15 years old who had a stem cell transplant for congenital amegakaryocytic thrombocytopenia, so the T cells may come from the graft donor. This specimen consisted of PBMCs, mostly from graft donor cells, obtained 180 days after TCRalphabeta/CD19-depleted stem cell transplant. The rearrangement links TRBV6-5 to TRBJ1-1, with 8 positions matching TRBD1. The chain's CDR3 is CASRQQGGHTEAFF. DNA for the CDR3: TGTGCCAGCAGGCAACAGGGGGGCCACACTGAAGCTTTCTTT.